This is a list of T cell receptor beta chains from one sample in a study of blood T cell repertoires in COVID-19. Sequencing used immunoSEQ multiplex PCR; TCRdb keeps in-frame clones, though not all of them. The sample includes tens of thousands of clones, roughly 85% of them seen just once. The sequenced material came from peripheral blood. The receptors originated from a man older than 75 with acute or convalescent COVID-19. CDR3s include the opening cysteine and the closing phenylalanine or tryptophan. Fields, in order: clone size, D gene, V gene, J gene, CDR3 protein, CDR3 DNA. D genes are given only for firm matches. The size field is filled for only some rows; it gives once, few, many or a size class.

size: -
D: -
V: TRBV7-9
J: TRBJ1-1
CDR3: CASSPVTPEAFF
DNA: TGTGCCAGCAGCCCAGTTACCCCTGAAGCTTTCTTT

size: -
D: TRBD1
V: TRBV24-1
J: TRBJ2-2
CDR3: CATSDWTGSAGELFF
DNA: TGTGCCACCAGTGATTGGACAGGGAGCGCCGGGGAGCTGTTTTTT

size: -
D: -
V: TRBV19
J: TRBJ1-2
CDR3: CASSTDRLSGGYTF
DNA: TGTGCCAGTAGTACCGACAGGCTATCAGGTGGCTACACCTTC

size: once
D: TRBD1
V: TRBV19
J: TRBJ1-2
CDR3: CASNDRGANYGYTF
DNA: TGTGCCAGTAACGACAGGGGGGCTAACTATGGCTACACCTTC

size: -
D: TRBD1
V: TRBV10-3
J: TRBJ1-3
CDR3: CAIRGDRGTGNTIYF
DNA: TGTGCCATCAGAGGGGACAGGGGGACTGGAAACACCATATATTTT

size: -
D: -
V: TRBV7-8
J: TRBJ2-2
CDR3: CASSILGGTTSTGELFF
DNA: TGTGCCAGCAGCATCTTGGGAGGGACAACCTCTACCGGGGAGCTGTTTTTT

size: -
D: -
V: TRBV27
J: TRBJ2-7
CDR3: CASSSYRSLSYEQYF
DNA: TGTGCCAGCAGTTCGTACAGGTCCCTCTCCTACGAGCAGTACTTC

size: -
D: -
V: TRBV5-4
J: TRBJ2-1
CDR3: CASSLTGTSSYNEQFF
DNA: TGTGCCAGCAGCTTGACAGGGACCAGCTCCTACAATGAGCAGTTCTTC

size: -
D: -
V: TRBV6-2/TRBV6-3
J: TRBJ2-7
CDR3: CASSYNPAGTYEQYF
DNA: TGTGCCAGCAGTTACAACCCGGCAGGGACCTACGAGCAGTACTTC

size: -
D: TRBD1
V: TRBV30
J: TRBJ1-5
CDR3: CAWSETGGNQPQHF
DNA: TGTGCCTGGAGTGAGACAGGGGGCAATCAGCCCCAGCATTTT

size: -
D: TRBD1
V: TRBV9
J: TRBJ1-1
CDR3: CASSLTGMRDTEAFF
DNA: TGTGCCAGCTCGCTGACAGGGATGAGAGACACTGAAGCTTTCTTT

size: -
D: -
V: TRBV9
J: TRBJ2-2
CDR3: CASSVTPAGASTGELFF
DNA: TGTGCCAGCAGCGTAACCCCCGCGGGGGCTAGCACCGGGGAGCTGTTTTTT

size: -
D: -
V: TRBV6-2/TRBV6-3
J: TRBJ2-7
CDR3: CASSLAGDEQYF
DNA: TGTGCCAGCAGCCTAGCCGGCGACGAGCAGTACTTC

size: -
D: TRBD2
V: TRBV19
J: TRBJ2-3
CDR3: CASSTRAGRATDTQYF
DNA: TGTGCCAGTAGTACTCGAGCGGGACGGGCAACAGATACGCAGTATTTT

size: once
D: TRBD1
V: TRBV18
J: TRBJ2-5
CDR3: CASSPGQVEDQYF
DNA: TGTGCCAGCTCACCTGGACAGGTTGAGGACCAGTACTTC

size: -
D: TRBD1
V: TRBV6-1
J: TRBJ1-4
CDR3: CASSDWDRKSEKLFF
DNA: TGTGCCAGCAGTGACTGGGACAGGAAGAGTGAAAAACTGTTTTTT

size: -
D: TRBD1
V: TRBV7-2
J: TRBJ1-2
CDR3: CASSSQTGGDGYTF
DNA: TGTGCCAGCAGCTCCCAAACAGGGGGCGATGGCTACACCTTC

size: -
D: -
V: TRBV3-1/TRBV3-2
J: TRBJ2-1
CDR3: CASSQDGGRNEQFF
DNA: TGTGCCAGCAGCCAAGATGGAGGGCGCAATGAGCAGTTCTTC

size: -
D: -
V: TRBV5-1
J: TRBJ2-7
CDR3: CASSRSRSYEQYF
DNA: TGCGCCAGCAGTCGGAGCAGATCCTACGAGCAGTACTTC

size: -
D: -
V: TRBV7-9
J: TRBJ2-2
CDR3: CASSLPGRKGGELFF
DNA: TGTGCCAGCAGCTTACCAGGTCGTAAAGGCGGGGAGCTGTTTTTT

size: -
D: TRBD2
V: TRBV12-5
J: TRBJ2-1
CDR3: CASGQQGTSGDEQFF
DNA: TGTGCTAGTGGCCAACAGGGGACTAGCGGTGATGAGCAGTTCTTC

size: few
D: TRBD1
V: TRBV6-5
J: TRBJ1-2
CDR3: CASIFLTGIYGYTF
DNA: TGTGCCAGCATTTTTTTGACAGGGATTTATGGCTACACCTTC

size: -
D: -
V: TRBV3-1/TRBV3-2
J: TRBJ1-2
CDR3: CASSQIGTQNYGYTF
DNA: TGTGCCAGCAGCCAGATCGGGACTCAGAACTATGGCTACACCTTC

size: once
D: -
V: TRBV19
J: TRBJ1-2
CDR3: CASSIARRGYGYTF
DNA: TGTGCCAGTAGTATAGCCCGGCGGGGCTATGGCTACACCTTC

size: -
D: TRBD2
V: TRBV7-2
J: TRBJ2-3
CDR3: CASSLSGGASDTQYF
DNA: TGTGCCAGCAGCTTAAGCGGGGGGGCGTCAGATACGCAGTATTTT

size: -
D: TRBD1
V: TRBV6-5
J: TRBJ1-4
CDR3: CASSYPGTGKDEKLFF
DNA: TGTGCCAGCAGTTACCCGGGGACAGGGAAGGATGAAAAACTGTTTTTT

size: -
D: -
V: TRBV7-3
J: TRBJ1-2
CDR3: CASSPGNNYGYTF
DNA: TGTGCCAGCAGCCCCGGTAACAACTATGGCTACACCTTC

size: once
D: TRBD1
V: TRBV5-5
J: TRBJ2-2
CDR3: CASSPTDRVSTGELFF
DNA: TGTGCCAGCAGCCCAACGGACAGGGTGAGCACCGGGGAGCTGTTTTTT

size: -
D: TRBD2
V: TRBV27
J: TRBJ2-7
CDR3: CASSLKASGSYEQYF
DNA: TGTGCCAGCAGTTTAAAGGCTAGCGGGTCCTACGAGCAGTACTTC

size: -
D: TRBD1
V: TRBV7-6
J: TRBJ2-7
CDR3: CASSLVVGQIYEQYF
DNA: TGTGCCAGCAGCTTAGTGGTGGGACAGATCTACGAGCAGTACTTC

size: -
D: -
V: TRBV30
J: TRBJ1-5
CDR3: CAWSLDISNQPQHF
DNA: TGTGCCTGGAGTTTGGACATTAGCAATCAGCCCCAGCATTTT

size: -
D: TRBD2
V: TRBV7-3
J: TRBJ2-3
CDR3: CASSPQVRGGYTDTQYF
DNA: TGTGCCAGCAGCCCCCAGGTGCGGGGGGGCTACACAGATACGCAGTATTTT

size: -
D: TRBD1
V: TRBV4-1
J: TRBJ2-3
CDR3: CASSQDLRQGGSDTQYF
DNA: TGCGCCAGCAGCCAAGACCTCAGACAGGGGGGTTCAGATACGCAGTATTTT

size: -
D: -
V: TRBV21-1
J: TRBJ2-1
CDR3: CASSKWGGSSIEQFF
DNA: TGTGCCAGCAGCAAATGGGGCGGGAGTAGTATTGAGCAGTTCTTC

size: -
D: -
V: TRBV3-1/TRBV3-2
J: TRBJ2-4
CDR3: CASRQLRGGTKNIQYF
DNA: TGTGCCAGCAGACAACTGAGGGGGGGGACCAAAAACATTCAGTACTTC

size: -
D: TRBD1
V: TRBV18
J: TRBJ1-1
CDR3: CASSPTEGASTEAFF
DNA: TGTGCCAGCTCACCGACGGAGGGGGCAAGCACTGAAGCTTTCTTT

size: -
D: -
V: TRBV6-5
J: TRBJ1-1
CDR3: CASTPREGSEAFF
DNA: TGTGCCAGCACCCCGAGGGAGGGTTCTGAAGCTTTCTTT

size: many
D: -
V: TRBV4-1
J: TRBJ1-1
CDR3: CASSLSSMGDEAFF
DNA: TGCGCCAGCAGTTTGTCCTCAATGGGAGATGAAGCTTTCTTT

size: -
D: -
V: TRBV7-2
J: TRBJ2-2
CDR3: CASSVGPTANTGELFF
DNA: TGTGCCAGCAGCGTGGGTCCGACAGCGAACACCGGGGAGCTGTTTTTT

size: -
D: -
V: TRBV28
J: TRBJ1-1
CDR3: CASSLWTGVLGTEAFF
DNA: TGTGCCAGCAGTTTATGGACAGGCGTCCTCGGCACTGAAGCTTTCTTT

size: -
D: -
V: TRBV18
J: TRBJ2-3
CDR3: CASSPTITDTQYF
DNA: TGTGCCAGCTCACCGACAATAACAGATACGCAGTATTTT

size: -
D: -
V: TRBV6-6
J: TRBJ1-2
CDR3: CASVRDGGGNYGYTF
DNA: TGTGCCAGCGTCCGGGACGGGGGGGGAAACTATGGCTACACCTTC